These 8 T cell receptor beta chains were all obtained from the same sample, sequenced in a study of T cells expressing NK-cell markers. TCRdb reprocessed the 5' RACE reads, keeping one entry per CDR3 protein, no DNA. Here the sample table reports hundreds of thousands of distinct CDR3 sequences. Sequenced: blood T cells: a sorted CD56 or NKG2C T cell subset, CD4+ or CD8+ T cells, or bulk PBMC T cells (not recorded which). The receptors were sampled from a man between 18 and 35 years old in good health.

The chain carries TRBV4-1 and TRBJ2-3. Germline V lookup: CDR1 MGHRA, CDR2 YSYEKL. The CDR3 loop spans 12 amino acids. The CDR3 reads CASSWPTDTQYF.

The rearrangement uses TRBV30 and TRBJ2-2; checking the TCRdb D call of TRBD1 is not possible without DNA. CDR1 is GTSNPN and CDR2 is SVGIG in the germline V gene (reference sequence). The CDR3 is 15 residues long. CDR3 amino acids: CAWEKGGTNTGELFF.

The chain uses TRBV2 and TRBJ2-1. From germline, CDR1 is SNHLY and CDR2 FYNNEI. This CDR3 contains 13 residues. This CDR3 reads CASTPVRYNEQFF.

The CDR3 sequence: CATSDYPRDRGWNEQFF. The chain combines TRBV24-1 with TRBJ2-1; TCRdb indicates TRBD1, and absent DNA this call remains unverified. Germline assignment: CDR1 KGHDR and CDR2 SFDVKD. The CDR3 has 17 amino acids.

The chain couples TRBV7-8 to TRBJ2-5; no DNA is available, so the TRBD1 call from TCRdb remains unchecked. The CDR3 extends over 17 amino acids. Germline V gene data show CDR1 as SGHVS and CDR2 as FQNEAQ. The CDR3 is CASSLWLQGANGETQYF.

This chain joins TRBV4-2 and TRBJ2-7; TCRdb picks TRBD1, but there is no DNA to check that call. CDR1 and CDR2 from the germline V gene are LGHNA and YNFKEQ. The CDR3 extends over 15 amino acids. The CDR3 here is CASSQEPRVWYEQYF.

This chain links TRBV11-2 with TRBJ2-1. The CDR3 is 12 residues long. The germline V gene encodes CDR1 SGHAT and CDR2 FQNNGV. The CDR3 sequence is CASSYGVYEQFF.

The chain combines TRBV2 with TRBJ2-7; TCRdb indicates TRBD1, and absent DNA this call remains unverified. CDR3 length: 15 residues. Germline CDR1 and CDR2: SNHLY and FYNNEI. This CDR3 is CASSEKGAQRYEQYF.